The T cell receptor (beta chain) under discussion was sequenced for a study of shared clonotypes between healthy human individuals. Study-level points and caveats: Generally, estimated richness proved larger in naive subsets than it did in memory subsets.

Trimming removed 3 bases from V and 9 bases from J, with 13 bases in between. From germline, CDR1 is MDHEN and CDR2 SYDVKM. This CDR3 comprises 13 residues. Cells designated naive CD8 were CD45RO-negative and were positively selected for CCR7, with terminally differentiated effector memory CD45RA+ cells excluded. Assay used: immunoSEQ multiplex PCR; TCRdb lists only in-frame clones, some missing. The sample shows about 2.2 million clones, over 85% of them seen only once. Details on this clone: What it recognizes is unknown.

This clonotype originated in a man aged 18 to 30 in good health. Some clones in this sample may be carry-over from other donors' samples. The gene calls are TRBV28 and TRBJ2-3; D is perhaps TRBD2 (6 bases). Sequencing used naive CD8+ T cells from PBMCs. The CDR3: CASSFTTGGTQYF. CDR3 DNA: TGTGCCAGCAGTTTTACGACCGGGGGAACGCAGTATTTT.